The rows below give T cell receptor beta chains drawn from one sample of a study of T-cell reconstitution after alpha-beta-depleted transplantation in children. TCRdb re-analysed the PCR reads in MiXCR, keeping a single row per CDR3 protein. This table has 350,000 to 400,000 distinct CDR3 sequences, about 20% appearing once. The input for sequencing was PBMCs from the stem cell graft donor, taken from the stem cell graft. All receptors derive from a human donor who donated a stem cell graft to a child with acute myeloid leukemia. Both conserved end residues are trimmed from each CDR3. Not every row has a clone size; where given, it reads once, few, many or a size class.

TRBJ2-7 few TRBV20-1 SARKPGQDFYEQY
TRBJ2-1 NA TRBV24-1 ATSDRTSGRPDEQF
TRBJ2-7 many TRBV29-1 SVATGLGEQY
TRBJ2-7 NA TRBV7-9 ASSLPKDREDYEQY
TRBJ2-2 few TRBV15 ATSRDPTGKVAGELF
TRBJ1-3 NA TRBV20-1 SAQGGGNTIY
TRBJ1-1 many TRBV29-1 SVEDRGTGRMGTEAF
TRBJ2-3 many TRBV12-3/TRBV12-4 ASSFILAGKTDTQY
TRBJ2-7 NA TRBV5-1 ASSADRGRREQY
TRBJ2-7 many TRBV7-9 ASSLLAGHEQY
TRBJ2-5 NA TRBV7-9 ASSVSAPTSETQY
TRBJ2-2 few TRBV2 ASSQGPISVGELF
TRBJ2-2 few TRBV5-6 ASSFYLDHTGELF
TRBJ1-2 few TRBV6-1 ASSRGTPDLRGYT
TRBJ2-7 once TRBV28 ASSDRQGDDEQY
TRBJ2-1 few TRBV20-1 SARASSGGYNEQF
TRBJ1-2 NA TRBV28 ATGTAYGYT
TRBJ2-6 NA TRBV4-1 ASSQDEANVLT
TRBJ1-5 many TRBV5-1 ASSLGGRNQPQH
TRBJ2-7 few TRBV4-2 ASSQERGLVTYEQY
TRBJ2-4 few TRBV20-1 CARVQGSGAKNIQY
TRBJ2-1 NA TRBV25-1 ASNGGPEIHNEQF
TRBJ2-1 few TRBV3-1 ASSQEGTGYNEQF
TRBJ2-3 few TRBV2 ASIGVGTRFTDTQY